Reported below is one TCR beta chain. In its sample, this clonotype was seen many times. The antigen this receptor binds is unknown. No much larger clonotype is one base removed from it; base qualities were not supplied. The record originates from a study of T cell repertoires in cytomegalovirus infection (dated by TCRdb to about 2019). For the study in its entirety: Donor HLA type was relevant to the analysis, because carriage of CMV infection together with the matching HLA type was indicated by public TCR beta signatures.

General study outcomes and caveats: In both this cohort and an independent cohort of 352 donors, the cumulative frequency of public TCR beta family members distinguished carriers of CMV infection plus the relevant HLA type. The ex vivo response was dominated by HLA-C-restricted CMV-specific TCR beta clonotypes, which also provided the single most frequent clonotype in two of eight donors.

V and J are trimmed by 1 base and 7 bases, and the gene matches miss 4 bases of the junction. There are 15 amino acids in the CDR3, from cysteine to phenylalanine inclusive. The only DNA kept is the CDR3, 45 bases in frame from the first base. The germline V gene sets CDR1 to SGHTA and CDR2 to FQGNSA. Sequencing took place on an Illumina HiSeq 1500. TCRdb reprocessed the public reads (quality trimming at Q25 with fastp, clone calling with MiXCR) and kept in-frame beta chains. CDR3 protein sequences are deduplicated, and each keeps its most common genes and DNA. This sample comprises about 200,000 distinct CDR3 sequences, approximately 9.7% of them detected only once. Approximately 4.6% of the sample belongs to the ten largest clones.

The sample was PBMCs. The receptor's source is a human donor in good health (CMV status not recorded). Some clones in this sample may be carry-over from other donors' samples. The chain is encoded by TRBV7-2 joined to TRBJ2-1, with 10 bases aligning to TRBD1. The CDR3 here reads CASSLVTGGGNEQFF. Read as DNA, the sequence is TGTGCCAGCAGCTTAGTGACAGGGGGCGGGAATGAGCAGTTCTTC.